The 26 T cell receptor beta chains below were found in one sample sequenced in a study of early T cells in non-severe SARS-CoV-2 infection. TCRdb processed the 5' RACE reads anew with MiXCR; each CDR3 protein has one entry. The repertoire holds 70,000 or so distinct CDR3 sequences, 9.5% to 13% seen once, with 6.5% to 8.5% in the top ten. Source: whole blood, taken at baseline. Receptors originate from an adult who was a healthcare worker with PCR-confirmed SARS-CoV-2 infection or an uninfected control (not recorded which).

This chain joins TRBV3-1 and TRBJ1-3; D unclear. Germline assignment: CDR1 LGHDT and CDR2 YNNKEL (reference sequence). V lost 1 base, J lost 4 bases, and 8 bases lay in between. The length of the CDR3 is 14 residues. The CDR3 loop reads CASSQGTVGNTIYF. CDR3 DNA: TGTGCCAGCAGCCAAGGGACCGTCGGAAACACCATATATTTT.

In this sample, this clonotype turned up a few times. The chain uses TRBV20-1 and TRBJ1-1; tentative D call: TRBD1 (5 bases). The CDR3 sequence is 14 residues long. V was shortened by 3 bases and J by 1 base, with 12 bases between the two germline ends. In germline, CDR1 is DFQATT, CDR2 SNEGSKA (reference sequence). The CDR3, as DNA: TGCAGTGCTAGCTTCGGGACCGCGAACACTGAAGCTTTCTTT. Its translation is CSASFGTANTEAFF.

There are many counts of this clonotype. The rearrangement joins TRBV11-2 to TRBJ2-1, with D possibly TRBD2 on 6 matching bases. The CDR3 is 16 amino acids. Germline loops: CDR1 SGHAT, CDR2 FQNNGV. Between the trimmed V and J ends, which lost 5 bases and 2 bases, there was a span of 16 bases. As DNA, the CDR3 is TGTGCCAGCAGCATTATCCGGGGGATCGCCTACAATGAGCAGTTCTTC. Protein: CASSIIRGIAYNEQFF.

This clonotype was observed many times. CDR3 residues: CASTPPYPTSTDTQYF. The CDR3 nucleotides read TGTGCCAGCACCCCCCCCTATCCCACAAGCACAGATACGCAGTATTTT. The gene calls are TRBV6-6 and TRBJ2-3; D unclear. V lost 7 bases and J 0 bases, leaving 17 bases between the germline ends. CDR3 length: 16 residues. CDR1 is MNHNY and CDR2 is SVGAGI in the germline V gene (reference sequence).

This clonotype showed up many times. The chain joins TRBV9 to TRBJ2-2; D unclear. The germline gives CDR1 SGDLS, CDR2 YYNGEE. Trimming stripped 0 bases from V and 4 bases from J, with 4 bases between. The CDR3 is made up of 13 amino acids. In nucleotides, the CDR3 is TGTGCCAGCAGCGTAGGGGGCACCGGGGAGCTGTTTTTT. Translation: CASSVGGTGELFF.

This clonotype is a singleton in its sample. The chain uses TRBV9 and TRBJ1-1, with TRBD1 matching 7 bases. The CDR3 loop spans 13 amino acids. V trimming: 4 bases; J trimming: 3 bases; junction bases outside the gene matches: 3. Germline-derived CDR1 and CDR2 are SGDLS and YYNGEE. In DNA, the CDR3 is TGTGCCAGCAGCTTCGGGACAGACACTGAAGCTTTCTTT. Its protein product is CASSFGTDTEAFF.

The chain joins TRBV5-1 to TRBJ2-1, with 11 bases lining up with TRBD2. This CDR3 has 16 residues. Per the germline V gene, CDR1 is SGHRS and CDR2 is YFSETQ. After removal of 2 bases from V and 7 bases from J, the junction contained 8 bases not matched to a gene. The CDR3 is CASSLAPTSGENEQFF. The CDR3 region has the DNA TGCGCCAGCAGCTTAGCACCGACTAGCGGGGAAAATGAGCAGTTCTTC.

The chain employs TRBV13 and TRBJ2-7; tentative D call: TRBD2 (6 bases). Germline V gene lookup returns CDR1 PRHDT and CDR2 FYEKMQ (reference sequence). The CDR3 has 13 amino acids. Trimming took off 4 bases at V and 5 bases at J, with 12 bases between the two ends. CDR3 DNA: TGTGCCAGCAGCTCGGGAGAGTTGGACGAGCAGTACTTC. Its protein product is CASSSGELDEQYF.

This clonotype was picked up a small number of times. Written as DNA, the CDR3 is TGTGCCAGCAGCTTTGGAGGGGATGTCGGCAATGAGCAGTTCTTC. The encoded protein is CASSFGGDVGNEQFF. The rearrangement uses TRBV7-9 and TRBJ2-1; TRBD2 might be the D (6 bases). With 3 bases removed from V and 6 bases from J, the gap between germline ends came to 15 bases. The germline V gene encodes CDR1 SEHNR and CDR2 FQNEAQ (reference sequence). This CDR3 is 15 amino acids long.

The table lists this clonotype with a few counts. V is TRBV4-3 and J is TRBJ1-3, with D unresolved. CDR1 and CDR2 (germline): LGHNA, YSLEER. The CDR3 consists of 16 residues. Trimming stripped 0 bases from V and 0 bases from J, with 9 bases between. CDR3 sequence reads: CASSQDEAYSGNTIYF. CDR3 coding DNA: TGCGCCAGCAGCCAAGATGAGGCCTACTCTGGAAACACCATATATTTT.

This clonotype was observed a handful of times. This chain connects TRBV7-9 to TRBJ1-3; the D gene is possibly TRBD1 (6 bases). This CDR3 region has 12 residues. Germline V gene lookup returns CDR1 SEHNR and CDR2 FQNEAQ (reference sequence). Trimming left V 8 bases short and J 4 bases short, with 9 bases between. The CDR3 loop reads CASPGQGNTIYF. CDR3 bases: TGTGCCAGCCCTGGACAGGGAAACACCATATATTTT.

This clonotype was counted only a few times. The V and J genes are TRBV9 and TRBJ1-6; possible D gene TRBD1, 5 bases. V lost 3 bases and J lost 10, with 11 bases in between. The CDR3 loop spans 13 amino acids. CDR1 and CDR2 from the germline V gene are SGDLS and YYNGEE. The CDR3 loop is CASSAGDQSPLHF. In nucleotides, the CDR3 is TGTGCCAGCAGCGCCGGGGACCAATCACCCCTCCACTTT.

This clonotype came up a few times. The chain uses TRBV6-5 and TRBJ2-1; D gene ambiguous. CDR3 length: 12 residues. Per germline, CDR1 MNHEY and CDR2 SVGAGI. The germline V and J ends were trimmed by 7 bases and 7 bases, with 11 bases remaining between them. DNA for the CDR3: TGTGCCAGCAAGAAACAGCCTAATGAGCAGTTCTTC. It encodes CASKKQPNEQFF.

The V call is TRBV7-9, the J call TRBJ1-1; D unclear. CDR1 SEHNR and CDR2 FQNEAQ come from the germline V gene (reference sequence). Trimming stripped 3 bases from V and 1 base from J, with 9 bases between. The CDR3 has 14 residues. CDR3 nucleotides: TGTGCCAGCAGCTTCGGCGTCCAGAACACTGAAGCTTTCTTT. Protein product: CASSFGVQNTEAFF.

The V and J genes are TRBV7-2 and TRBJ1-5; D remains unclear. Germline V gives CDR1 SGHTA, CDR2 FQGNSA. CDR3 size: 13 residues. Trimming stripped 5 bases from V and 9 bases from J, with 14 bases between. CDR3 sequence: CASSPDLSPPQHF. The CDR3 nucleotides are TGTGCCAGCAGCCCGGACCTATCGCCGCCCCAGCATTTT.

The chain employs TRBV10-3 and TRBJ2-7; 10 bases align to TRBD1. V lost 5 bases to trimming and J lost 4 bases; unmatched junction nucleotides: 8. Germline assignment: CDR1 ENHRY and CDR2 SYGVKD. The CDR3 totals 15 residues. CDR3 DNA: TGTGCCATCAGTTTCGGGACAGGGGCGGATTACGAGCAGTACTTC. Its protein product is CAISFGTGADYEQYF.

This chain uses TRBV19 with TRBJ2-5; D gene ambiguous. Germline values: CDR1 LNHDA, CDR2 SQIVND (reference sequence). The V gene lost 0 bases and the J gene lost 4 bases, with 12 bases spanning the gap. The CDR3 runs to 15 residues. This chain's CDR3 is CASSIDLAERETQYF. The DNA for the CDR3 is TGTGCCAGTAGTATAGATCTGGCCGAAAGAGAGACCCAGTACTTC.

The sample holds many counts of this clonotype. The rearrangement uses TRBV11-3 and TRBJ2-7, with 7 bases identical to TRBD2. Germline trimming cut 3 bases from V and 5 bases from J; bases unmatched to any gene: 7. The CDR3 sequence is 14 residues long. Germline V gene sequence: CDR1 SGHNT, CDR2 YENEEA. CDR3 loop: CASSFGTTINEQYF. CDR3 sequence (DNA): TGTGCCAGCAGCTTTGGGACTACAATTAACGAGCAGTACTTC.

This clonotype was seen more than once but under ten times. It may be a read error: a sequence one base away is much more abundant. This sequence joins TRBV20-1 and TRBJ1-5, with D unclear. V dropped 3 bases and J dropped 0 bases, with 6 bases sitting between them. This CDR3 has 13 residues. CDR1 DFQATT and CDR2 SNEGSKA come from the germline V gene (reference sequence). CDR3 DNA sequence: TGCAGTGCTAGGAGGGATAGCAATCAGCCCCAGCATTTT. This translates into CSARRDSNQPQHF.

This clonotype has more than one count but fewer than ten. The CDR3 reads CASSESQGGNQPQHF. The CDR3 region has the DNA TGTGCCAGCAGTGAATCCCAGGGAGGCAATCAGCCCCAGCATTTT. The gene calls are TRBV25-1 and TRBJ1-5; D possibly corresponds to TRBD1 (5 bases). The CDR3 runs 15 residues. Trimming cost V 1 base and J 2 bases, with 9 bases left between them. Germline loops: CDR1 MGHDK, CDR2 SYGVNS.

The V and J genes are TRBV30 and TRBJ1-3; no clear D. Trimming took off 4 bases at V and 8 bases at J, with 9 bases between the two ends. Germline lookup yields CDR1 GTSNPN and CDR2 SVGIG (reference sequence). CDR3 length equals 11 residues. The CDR3 is CAWTDPYTIYF. DNA for the CDR3: TGTGCCTGGACGGATCCCTACACCATATATTTT.

V usage is TRBV6-5 and J usage is TRBJ1-2; D remains unclear. This CDR3 comprises 14 residues. Trimming stripped 4 bases from V and 6 bases from J, with 15 bases between. Germline values: CDR1 MNHEY, CDR2 SVGAGI. CDR3 DNA: TGTGCCAGCAGTTCAGTCCAAGGGTATAATGGCTACACCTTC. It encodes CASSSVQGYNGYTF.

J is TRBJ2-3 and V is TRBV6-6; 10 bases agree with TRBD2. The J segment lost 6 bases and the V segment lost 5 bases, leaving 5 bases of the junction unmatched. This CDR3 has 14 residues. The germline V gene encodes CDR1 MNHNY and CDR2 SVGAGI (reference sequence). This CDR3 reads CASSPGLAVDTQYF. The CDR3 DNA is TGTGCCAGCAGTCCCGGACTAGCGGTGGATACGCAGTATTTT.

The chain carries TRBV20-1 and TRBJ2-7; 7 bases line up with TRBD1. This CDR3 spans 14 amino acids. Germline V gene lookup returns CDR1 DFQATT and CDR2 SNEGSKA (reference sequence). The trim removed 0 bases at V and 3 bases at J, leaving 5 bases unmatched. The CDR3 loop is CSARDQGQYYEQYF. The CDR3 DNA is TGCAGTGCTAGAGATCAGGGACAGTACTACGAGCAGTACTTC.

This clonotype showed up just a few times. The chain has TRBV2 and TRBJ2-1; TRBD2 matches at 8 bases. Germline CDR1 SNHLY, CDR2 FYNNEI. V was clipped by 7 bases and J by 3 bases; unmatched bases: 14. CDR3 length equals 17 residues. CDR3 in DNA: TGTGCCAGCAAAGTGGGAGGCGGGGGGATCAGCTACAATGAGCAGTTCTTC. This encodes CASKVGGGGISYNEQFF. The whole variable domain, filled in from reference TRBV2 and TRBJ2-1, reads EPEVTQTPSHQVTQMGQEVILRCVPISNHLYFYWYRQILGQKVEFLVSFYNNEISEKSEIFDDQFSVERPDGSNFTLKIRSTKLEDSAMYFCASKVGGGGISYNEQFFGPGTRLTVL.

This clonotype was seen at least ten times. The CDR3 here is CASSFSGGPNTGELFF. CDR3 nucleotide sequence: TGTGCCAGCAGCTTCTCCGGGGGCCCGAACACCGGGGAGCTGTTTTTT. The chain links TRBV7-2 to TRBJ2-2; the D call may be TRBD1 or TRBD2 (6 bases each). Trimming removed 3 bases from V and 0 bases from J, with 11 bases in between. Germline assignment: CDR1 SGHTA and CDR2 FQGNSA. This CDR3 has 16 amino acids.